Below are 7 T cell receptor beta chains sequenced from a single sample in a study of shared clonotypes between healthy human individuals. Data came from immunoSEQ multiplex PCR; TCRdb stores just in-frame clones and leaves some out. The sample lists 900,000 to 1,200,000 clones, approximately 80% occurring once. The source material was memory CD4+ T cells from PBMCs. Subset given: CD45RA-negative fraction. Source of these receptors: a man between 18 and 29 years old in good health. Some clones in this sample may be carry-over from other donors' samples.

V usage is TRBV14 and J usage is TRBJ2-3, with TRBD2 as a possible D gene (5 bases). Trimming cost V 0 bases and J 5 bases, with 12 bases left between them. CDR1 and CDR2 from the germline V gene are SGHDN and FVKESK. CDR3 length: 15 residues. CDR3 protein: CASSQEAAHRDTQYF. CDR3 nucleotides: TGTGCCAGCAGCCAAGAAGCGGCCCATCGAGATACGCAGTATTTT.

This clone has only one observation. The sample contains more than one DNA sequence encoding this CDR3. The V gene is TRBV7-3, the J gene TRBJ2-3; tentatively, D is TRBD1 or TRBD2 (6 bases each). Germline-derived CDR1 and CDR2 are SGHTA and FQGTGA. V shed 5 bases and J shed 1 base, with 13 bases lying between them. The CDR3 covers 15 residues. The CDR3 DNA reads as TGTGCCAGCAGCCCTAGCCGGGGGCGCACAGATACGCAGTATTTT. As protein: CASSPSRGRTDTQYF. Combining the CDR3 with reference TRBV7-3 and TRBJ2-3 gives the whole variable domain GAGVSQTPSNKVTEKGKYVELRCDPISGHTALYWYRQSLGQGPEFLIYFQGTGAADDSGLPNDRFFAVRPEGSVSTLKIQRTERGDSAVYLCASSPSRGRTDTQYFGPGTRLTVL.

The genes are TRBV5-1 and TRBJ1-1; 12 bases match TRBD1. The germline gives CDR1 SGHRS, CDR2 YFSETQ. V lost 2 bases, J lost 10 bases, and 9 bases stayed unmatched. The CDR3 is 15 residues long. Here the CDR3 reads CASSFSGTGGRGAFF. DNA for the CDR3: TGCGCCAGCAGCTTTTCCGGGACAGGGGGCCGAGGAGCTTTCTTT.

This clone was recorded a few times. The chain joins TRBV28 to TRBJ1-5, with D unclear. The germline V gene has CDR1 MDHEN and CDR2 SYDVKM. The germline V and J ends were trimmed by 6 bases and 4 bases, with 13 bases remaining between them. The CDR3 loop spans 14 amino acids. The CDR3 here is CASRLLLENQPQHF. The CDR3 DNA reads TGTGCCAGCAGACTCCTCCTAGAAAATCAGCCCCAGCATTTT.

This clone occurred a few times. V is TRBV19 and J is TRBJ2-7, with D tentatively TRBD1 (6 bases). Germline values: CDR1 LNHDA, CDR2 SQIVND (reference sequence). V was cut by 2 bases and J by 5 bases, with 10 bases left in between. The CDR3 covers 13 residues. This chain's CDR3 is CASSIIQGNEQYF. The CDR3 DNA reads TGTGCCAGTAGTATAATACAGGGTAACGAGCAGTACTTC.

This clone was seen repeatedly, ten times or more. V usage is TRBV9 and J usage is TRBJ1-1; D possibly corresponds to TRBD1 (6 bases). The V end was cut by 5 bases, the J end by 0 bases, with 11 bases between. Germline assignment: CDR1 SGDLS and CDR2 YYNGEE. The CDR3 is made up of 14 amino acids. In nucleotides, the CDR3 is TGTGCCAGCAGTGCGGACAGAATGAACACTGAAGCTTTCTTT. Amino acid sequence: CASSADRMNTEAFF.

With respect to this clone: This CDR3 is also generated by other DNA sequences in the sample. The chain combines TRBV27 with TRBJ2-3; 10 bases line up with TRBD1. The V gene's germline CDR1 is MNHEY and CDR2 SMNVEV (reference sequence). This CDR3 is 14 amino acids long. The junction had 1 base not matched to a gene; V was cut back by 4 bases and J by 3 bases. The CDR3 is CASSWDRGTDTQYF. CDR3 DNA sequence: TGTGCCAGCAGTTGGGACAGGGGAACAGATACGCAGTATTTT.